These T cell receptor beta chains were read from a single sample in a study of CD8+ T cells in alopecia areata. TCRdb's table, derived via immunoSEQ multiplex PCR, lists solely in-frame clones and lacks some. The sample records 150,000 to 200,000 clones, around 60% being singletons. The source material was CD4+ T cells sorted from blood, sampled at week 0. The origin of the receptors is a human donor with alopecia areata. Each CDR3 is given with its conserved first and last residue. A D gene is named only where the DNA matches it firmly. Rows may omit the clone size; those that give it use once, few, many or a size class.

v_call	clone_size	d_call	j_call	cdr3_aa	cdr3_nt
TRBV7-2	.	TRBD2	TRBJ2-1	CASSRLAGGNNEQFF	TGTGCCAGCAGCCGACTAGCGGGGGGCAACAATGAGCAGTTCTTC
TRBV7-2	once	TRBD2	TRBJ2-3	CASSLNGGESDTQYF	TGTGCCAGCAGCTTAAACGGGGGGGAGTCAGATACGCAGTATTTT
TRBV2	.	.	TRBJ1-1	CASSSEGGNTEAFF	TGTGCCAGCAGCTCCGAGGGTGGGAACACTGAAGCTTTCTTT
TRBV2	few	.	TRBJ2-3	CASSEPQGGTDTQYF	TGTGCCAGCAGTGAGCCGCAGGGAGGCACAGATACGCAGTATTTT
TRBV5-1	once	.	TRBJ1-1	CASSLVGGVEAFF	TGCGCCAGCAGCTTGGTAGGAGGGGTTGAAGCTTTCTTT
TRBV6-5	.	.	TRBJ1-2	CASTQGYGYTF	TGTGCCAGCACCCAAGGGTACGGCTACACCTTC
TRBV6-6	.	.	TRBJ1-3	CASSYSTGGGNTIYF	TGTGCCAGCAGTTACTCGACAGGCGGAGGAAACACCATATATTTT
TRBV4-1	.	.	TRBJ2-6	CASSQDSGQRPGANVLTF	TGCGCCAGCAGCCAAGATTCGGGACAAAGGCCTGGGGCCAACGTCCTGACTTTC
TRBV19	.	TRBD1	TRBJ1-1	CASSIQGARHTEAFF	TGTGCCAGTAGTATTCAGGGGGCGCGGCACACTGAAGCTTTCTTT
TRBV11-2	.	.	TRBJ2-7	CASSRGTPAYEQYF	TGTGCCAGCAGCAGGGGGACCCCTGCCTACGAGCAGTACTTC
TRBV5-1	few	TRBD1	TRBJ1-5	CASSSGTGNNQPQHF	TGCGCCAGCAGCTCCGGGACAGGGAACAATCAGCCCCAGCATTTT
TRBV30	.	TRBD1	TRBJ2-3	CAGTMDRSTDTQYF	TGTGCCGGTACAATGGACAGGAGCACAGATACGCAGTATTTT
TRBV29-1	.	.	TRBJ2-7	CSVQQGPDEQYF	TGCAGCGTTCAACAGGGCCCAGACGAGCAGTACTTC
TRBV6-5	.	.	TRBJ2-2	CASRSSTGELFF	TGTGCCAGCAGGTCATCGACCGGGGAGCTGTTTTTT
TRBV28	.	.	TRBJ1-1	CASSLGPNRAFF	TGTGCCAGCAGTTTAGGACCTAATCGAGCTTTCTTT
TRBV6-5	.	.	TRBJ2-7	CASSYDQGPTYEQYF	TGTGCCAGCAGTTACGATCAGGGACCCACCTACGAGCAGTACTTC
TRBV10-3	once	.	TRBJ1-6	CAISEWTDSPLHF	TGTGCCATCAGTGAATGGACGGATTCACCCCTCCACTTT
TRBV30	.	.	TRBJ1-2	CAWSRDRSGGYTF	TGTGCCTGGAGTAGAGACAGGTCTGGTGGCTACACCTTC
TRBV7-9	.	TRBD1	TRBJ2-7	CASSLGSQGVPYEQYF	TGTGCCAGCAGCTTAGGGTCCCAGGGGGTTCCCTACGAGCAGTACTTC
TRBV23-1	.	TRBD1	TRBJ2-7	CASSQSPTDRDFEQYF	TGCGCCAGCAGTCAATCCCCGACGGACAGGGATTTCGAGCAGTACTTC
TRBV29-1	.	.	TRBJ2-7	CSIRSGSHEQYF	TGCAGCATCCGATCGGGGTCCCACGAGCAGTACTTC
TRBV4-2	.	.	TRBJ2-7	CASSQALSSYEQYF	TGTGCCAGCAGCCAAGCTCTAAGCTCCTACGAGCAGTACTTC
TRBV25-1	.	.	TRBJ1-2	CASTGTSWSGYTF	TGTGCCAGCACCGGGACCAGCTGGTCGGGCTACACCTTC
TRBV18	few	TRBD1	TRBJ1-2	CASSPVGGQDYGYTF	TGTGCCAGCTCACCGGTAGGGGGCCAGGACTATGGCTACACCTTC
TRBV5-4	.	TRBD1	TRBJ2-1	CASATPTGGNEQFF	TGTGCCAGCGCTACACCAACAGGGGGCAATGAGCAGTTCTTC
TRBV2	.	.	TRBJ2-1	CASTTGGEQFF	TGTGCCAGCACCACTGGAGGGGAGCAGTTCTTC
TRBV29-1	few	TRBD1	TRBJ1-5	CSARTGNNQPQHF	TGCAGCGCCCGGACAGGGAACAATCAGCCCCAGCATTTT
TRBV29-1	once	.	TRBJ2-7	CSVGGVGEQYF	TGCAGCGTTGGTGGGGTGGGAGAGCAGTACTTC
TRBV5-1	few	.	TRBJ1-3	CASSFPGNTIYF	TGCGCCAGCAGCTTCCCCGGAAACACCATATATTTT